The TCR beta chain under discussion was sequenced for a study of vaccination and CD4 T cells after COVID-19. Study context: Post-vaccination samples were procured at a median of around 78 days following dose two (range 14 to 241). Once vaccinated, a few convalescent patients provided samples at day 14 and again at days 161 to 241 post-vaccination. Whole-study findings and limits: From a median of about 20 to 40, SARS-CoV-2-reactive clonotypes increased, though not significantly.

A single record per CDR3 protein comes from TCRdb applying MiXCR to the PCR reads. The sample has about 36,000 distinct CDR3 sequences, under 45% seen once; the top ten hold approximately 5%. The germline V gene has CDR1 MNHEY and CDR2 SVGAGI. CDR3 length: 15 amino acids. The V gene end was trimmed by 0 bases and the J gene end by 4 bases; junction bases not matched to a gene: 5. On this clonotype itself: Its antigen remains unknown.

The time point is: late sampling 161 to 241 days after vaccination in a few convalescent patients. Positive SARS-CoV-2 PCR tests in convalescent patients dated from March to December 2020, pre-Alpha, Beta and Delta. The receptor comes from a human donor who had recovered from COVID-19. The rearrangement joins TRBV6-5 to TRBJ2-7; 8 bases agree with TRBD2. Sequences were derived from CD4+ T cells from blood, sampled about 7 months after SARS-CoV-2 vaccination. The CDR3 reads CASSYSSAGVYEQYF. CDR3 sequence (DNA): TGTGCCAGCAGTTACTCTTCAGCGGGAGTTTACGAGCAGTACTTC.